These 25 T cell receptor beta chains were sequenced from one sample in a study of blood T cell repertoires in COVID-19 (TCRdb year 2020). The protocol used for the library was the immunoSEQ multiplex PCR assay. Imported from immuneACCESS, the table was reduced by TCRdb to in-frame sequences with V and J called. These copies leave out some clones; in studies compared against another copy, an unresolved V gene accounts for under half, and the cause of the remainder is not known. The sample contains 130,000 or so clones, less than 85% of them found a single time. Clones ranked in the top ten supply about a sixth of the sample. The sample comprised peripheral blood. The receptors here all came from an elderly woman with acute or convalescent COVID-19.

This chain joins TRBV4-3 and TRBJ1-2; D perhaps matches TRBD1 (5 bases). From germline, CDR1 is LGHNA and CDR2 YSLEER. V lost 0 bases and J lost 8, with 16 bases in between. CDR3 length: 15 residues. The CDR3 loop reads CASSQDGRGNFGYTF. In nucleotides, the CDR3 is TGCGCCAGCAGCCAAGACGGGCGGGGGAATTTCGGCTACACCTTC.

The chain employs TRBV19 and TRBJ1-5; D is unclear. V was shortened by 3 bases and J by 2 bases, with 5 bases between the two germline ends. This CDR3 region has 13 residues. CDR1 LNHDA and CDR2 SQIVND come from the germline V gene (reference sequence). The CDR3 loop is CASSMAGNQPQHF. CDR3 in DNA: TGTGCCAGTAGTATGGCGGGCAATCAGCCCCAGCATTTT.

This chain uses TRBV18 with TRBJ1-1; a possible D gene is TRBD1 (5 bases). The CDR3 has 15 amino acids. CDR1 and CDR2 (germline): KGHSH, LQKENI. V was clipped by 5 bases and J by 2 bases, with 15 bases between them. CDR3 amino acids: CASSSSLQGNTEAFF. For the CDR3, the DNA is TGTGCCAGCTCATCGTCCTTGCAGGGAAACACTGAAGCTTTCTTT. The full variable domain, in which reference TRBV18 and TRBJ1-1 provide the parts outside the CDR3, is NAGVMQNPRHLVRRRGQEARLRCSPMKGHSHVYWYRQLPEEGLKFMVYLQKENIIDESGMPKERFSAEFPKEGPSILRIQQVVRGDSAAYFCASSSSLQGNTEAFFGQGTRLTVV.

The V and J genes are TRBV6-5 and TRBJ2-2; a possible D gene is TRBD2 (6 bases). Germline V gene lookup returns CDR1 MNHEY and CDR2 SVGAGI. The CDR3 is 12 residues long. Trimming took 6 bases from V and 13 from J, leaving 15 bases between them. CDR3 sequence (DNA): TGTGCCAGCAGCCGAAATGGGGGGAGGCTGTTTTTT. It codes for CASSRNGGRLFF.

This chain connects TRBV5-6 to TRBJ2-1; 9 nucleotides align to TRBD1. V was clipped by 4 bases and J by 3 bases; unmatched bases: 5. The CDR3 sequence is 15 residues long. Looked up from germline, CDR1 is SGHDT and CDR2 is YYEEEE. This CDR3 is CASSPGQGRYNEQFF. The CDR3 DNA reads as TGTGCCAGCAGCCCGGGACAGGGCCGCTACAATGAGCAGTTCTTC.

DNA of the CDR3: TGTGCCAGCAGCGACGGGTCGGGCTATGGCTACACCTTC. Translating gives CASSDGSGYGYTF. V gene TRBV9 combines with J gene TRBJ1-2, with D unclear. CDR3 length equals 13 residues. CDR1 SGDLS and CDR2 YYNGEE come from the germline V gene. V was trimmed by 3 bases and J by 4 bases, leaving 10 bases between them.

In its sample, this clone was seen a few times. This chain links TRBV13 with TRBJ1-1; a possible D gene is TRBD1 (6 bases). Trimming pared 6 bases from V and 4 bases from J, leaving 15 bases between. This CDR3 comprises 14 residues. CDR1 is PRHDT, CDR2 FYEKMQ, per germline (reference sequence). The CDR3 sequence: CASRGALRGTEAFF. CDR3 sequence (DNA): TGTGCCAGCAGGGGGGCCCTAAGAGGCACTGAAGCTTTCTTT.

V gene TRBV30 combines with J gene TRBJ1-5; no clear D gene. Germline CDR1 and CDR2: GTSNPN and SVGIG (reference sequence). The V gene lost 0 bases and the J gene lost 1 base, with 10 bases spanning the gap. CDR3 length equals 15 residues. The CDR3 DNA follows: TGTGCCTGGAGTGTTTTTGAGGGAAGCAATCAGCCCCAGCATTTT. Its protein is CAWSVFEGSNQPQHF.

V gene TRBV19 combines with J gene TRBJ1-4; 7 bases match TRBD1. J was trimmed by 10 bases and V by 3 bases; bases with no gene match: 8. Germline V gives CDR1 LNHDA, CDR2 SQIVND (reference sequence). The CDR3 runs to 14 residues. The CDR3 spells CASSMEGAQRKLFF. The DNA of the CDR3 is TGTGCCAGTAGTATGGAGGGGGCGCAGAGAAAACTGTTTTTT.

This clone was seen only once. The chain recombines TRBV7-2 with TRBJ1-4, with a weak D call TRBD1 (6 bases). Looked up from germline, CDR1 is SGHTA and CDR2 is FQGNSA. V lost 4 bases, J lost 3 bases, and 12 bases lay in between. The CDR3 is 15 residues long. The chain's CDR3 is CASSSLGGANEKLFF. CDR3 DNA: TGTGCCAGCAGCTCCTTAGGGGGGGCTAATGAAAAACTGTTTTTT.

The chain uses TRBV5-1 and TRBJ2-3; 7 bases match TRBD2. Trimming at V came to 0 bases and at J to 3 bases, leaving 4 bases not matched to a gene. The CDR3 is 15 amino acids. Germline CDR1 and CDR2: SGHRS and YFSETQ. The CDR3: CASSLGGSRTDTQYF. The CDR3 DNA reads TGCGCCAGCAGCTTGGGCGGGAGTCGGACAGATACGCAGTATTTT.

This chain connects TRBV6-2 or TRBV6-3 to TRBJ2-5, with TRBD1 matching 9 bases. Germline assignment: CDR1 MNHEY and CDR2 SVGEGT. The V and J ends lost 5 bases and 9 bases, in that order; junction bases with no gene match: 7. CDR3 size: 13 residues. In DNA form, the CDR3 reads TGTGCCAGCAGTCAAGGGACAGGGTTGGCCCAGTACTTC. It encodes CASSQGTGLAQYF.

The V and J genes are TRBV6-6 and TRBJ1-2, with D possibly being TRBD1 (6 bases). Trimming removed 5 bases at V and 7 bases at J, with 29 bases between. CDR1 and CDR2 (germline): MNHNY, SVGAGI (reference sequence). CDR3 size: 18 residues. The CDR3 is CASSREGGGLISAGGYTF. The DNA of the CDR3 is TGTGCCAGCAGTCGGGAAGGCGGGGGGCTCATTAGCGCCGGTGGCTACACCTTC.

V gene TRBV9 combines with J gene TRBJ2-7; 9 bases are shared with TRBD1. The V and J ends lost 0 bases and 6 bases, in that order; junction bases with no gene match: 4. This CDR3 is built from 14 residues. Per germline, CDR1 SGDLS and CDR2 YYNGEE. The CDR3 DNA is TGTGCCAGCAGCGTAGTGGGACAGGGTATCGAGCAGTACTTC. This encodes CASSVVGQGIEQYF.

This rearrangement joins TRBV5-4 to TRBJ2-1, with 11 bases that match TRBD2. Germline assignment: CDR1 SGHNT and CDR2 YYREEE (reference sequence). V was pared by 2 bases and J by 7 bases, with 5 bases of the junction left unmatched. The CDR3 is made up of 15 amino acids. As DNA, the CDR3 is TGTGCCAGCAGCTTTACCACTAGCGGGAGTAATGAGCAGTTCTTC. It translates to CASSFTTSGSNEQFF.

This clone has a single count. The rearrangement joins TRBV4-3 to TRBJ1-6, with no clear D. This CDR3 is built from 13 residues. Germline V lookup: CDR1 LGHNA, CDR2 YSLEER. Between the trimmed V and J ends, which lost 2 bases and 13 bases, there was a span of 12 bases. Written as DNA, the CDR3 is TGCGCCAGCAGCCAAACCCGGGTCTCCCCCCTCCACTTT. Translated, it gives CASSQTRVSPLHF.

This clone has more than one count but fewer than ten. In the same sample, other DNA sequences code for this CDR3. The chain links TRBV2 to TRBJ2-7; tentative D call: TRBD2 (6 bases). Trimming removed 8 bases at V and 9 bases at J, with 20 bases between. CDR1 is SNHLY, CDR2 FYNNEI, per germline. The CDR3 covers 13 residues. CDR3 in DNA: TGTGCCAGCGAGAAGGAATGGCGGGGCGGGCAGTACTTC. Amino acid sequence: CASEKEWRGGQYF.

The chain combines TRBV7-2 with TRBJ2-3; TRBD2 agrees at 8 bases. The CDR3 covers 18 residues. Germline lookup yields CDR1 SGHTA and CDR2 FQGNSA. Trimming removed 2 bases from V and 0 bases from J; junction bases left unmatched: 10. The CDR3 bases are TGTGCCAGCAGCTTAACCGGGGGGGGATACCCTAGCACAGATACGCAGTATTTT. Protein product: CASSLTGGGYPSTDTQYF. Full variable domain (rest looked up from reference TRBV7-2 and TRBJ2-3): GAGVSQSPSNKVTEKGKDVELRCDPISGHTALYWYRQSLGQGLEFLIYFQGNSAPDKSGLPSDRFSAERTGGSVSTLTIQRTQQEDSAVYLCASSLTGGGYPSTDTQYFGPGTRLTVL.

This clone was observed once. The chain couples TRBV7-8 to TRBJ1-5; 12 bases are a match to TRBD1. Germline trimming cut 5 bases from V and 4 bases from J; bases unmatched to any gene: 9. The CDR3 has 17 amino acids. CDR1 and CDR2 from the germline V gene are SGHVS and FQNEAQ. DNA for the CDR3: TGTGCCAGCAGCGCGGGACAGGGGGCACGGATGAATCAGCCCCAGCATTTT. It codes for CASSAGQGARMNQPQHF.

On this clone: Distinct nucleotide sequences in the sample also encode this CDR3. The genes are TRBV11-2 and TRBJ2-5, with 7 bases matching TRBD1. Losses at the gene ends were 5 bases for V and 5 bases for J; bases not matched to a gene: 5. The CDR3 has 13 amino acids. Germline V gives CDR1 SGHAT, CDR2 FQNNGV. DNA of the CDR3: TGTGCCAGCAGCCGGGACAGAGGGGAGACCCAGTACTTC. Protein sequence: CASSRDRGETQYF.

This clone has a handful of counts. The genes are TRBV6-5 and TRBJ2-7; the match to TRBD2 covers 8 bases. Germline V gene lookup returns CDR1 MNHEY and CDR2 SVGAGI. The CDR3 length is 13 residues. V trimming: 7 bases; J trimming: 7 bases; junction bases outside the gene matches: 9. CDR3 residues: CASKPAGVEEQYF. In nucleotides, the CDR3 is TGTGCCAGCAAGCCAGCGGGAGTAGAGGAGCAGTACTTC.

The rearrangement links TRBV25-1 to TRBJ2-5; 7 bases match TRBD2. Germline assignment: CDR1 MGHDK and CDR2 SYGVNS. The CDR3 has 13 amino acids. V shed 10 bases, J shed 5 bases, and the junction held 10 bases outside the gene matches. In nucleotides, the CDR3 is TGTGCCACCGACTCCGGGACTACCGAGACCCAGTACTTC. It translates to CATDSGTTETQYF.

The table lists this clone with a few counts. V gene TRBV15 combines with J gene TRBJ2-5; 8 bases line up with TRBD2. The CDR3 length is 17 residues. Germline assignment: CDR1 LNHNV and CDR2 YYDKDF (reference sequence). With V trimmed by 0 bases and J by 7 bases, 13 bases remained unmatched. CDR3 coding DNA: TGTGCCACCAGCAGAGAGCCAGTAGCGGGGCTCGGGGGGACCCAGTACTTC. It codes for CATSREPVAGLGGTQYF.

The chain employs TRBV19 and TRBJ1-2; TRBD1 is a possible D gene (5 bases). The CDR3 spans 14 residues. V lost 5 bases, J lost 5 bases, and 15 bases lay in between. Germline V gene sequence: CDR1 LNHDA, CDR2 SQIVND (reference sequence). CDR3 loop: CASSRNQGSYGYTF. The CDR3 DNA is TGTGCCAGTAGTCGTAACCAGGGTAGTTATGGCTACACCTTC.

The genes are TRBV9 and TRBJ2-1; 11 bases are a match to TRBD2. V gave up 0 bases and J gave up 0 bases; unmatched junction bases: 11. Germline assignment: CDR1 SGDLS and CDR2 YYNGEE. The CDR3 contains 20 residues. CDR3 loop: CASSVASWGTSGSSYNEQFF. Written as DNA, the CDR3 is TGTGCCAGCAGCGTAGCTTCTTGGGGGACTAGCGGTTCCTCCTACAATGAGCAGTTCTTC.